This is a list of T cell receptor beta chains from one sample in a study of blood T cells in healthy people across ages. TCRdb recomputed calls from the 5' RACE reads with MiXCR, one row per CDR3 protein. This table has about 670,000 distinct CDR3 sequences, 35% to 50% appearing once. Source material: blood. The receptors here all came from a man older than 75 in good health. Each CDR3 is given with its conserved first and last residue. Each record gives: V gene, J gene, clone size, CDR3 protein. Not every row has a clone size; where given, it reads once, few, many or a size class.

>TRBV29-1|TRBJ2-2|few
CSVREQGYTGELFF
>TRBV7-2|TRBJ2-1|few
CASRHREGAYNEQFF
>TRBV4-1|TRBJ1-5|few
CASSQDLGTGGSSYQPQHF
>TRBV11-2|TRBJ2-3|-
CASSSGTRTGTQYF
>TRBV5-1|TRBJ2-1|-
CASSPSGSSHYNEQFF
>TRBV28|TRBJ1-2|-
CASTNRAPEHYGYTF
>TRBV29-1|TRBJ2-3|few
CSVEHVRTDTQYF
>TRBV6-1|TRBJ2-3|once
CASSESTIVHSTDTQYF
>TRBV28|TRBJ1-5|-
CASRDGGQPQHF
>TRBV4-2|TRBJ1-2|-
CASSQDPTGGYYGYTF
>TRBV20-1|TRBJ1-5|-
CSARDLRSSNQPQHF
>TRBV9|TRBJ2-5|once
CASSVNPGQGNNEQYF
>TRBV25-1|-|few
CASTPKGTGFETQYF
>TRBV24-1|TRBJ2-5|-
CATSDPTVSGETQYF
>TRBV7-2|TRBJ2-3|-
CTSSNAYTDTQYF
>TRBV18|TRBJ1-1|few
CASSPTRRMNTEAFF
>TRBV10-3|TRBJ2-7|-
CAISEGTVSYEQYF
>TRBV7-2|TRBJ2-7|many
CASSSDRGYEQYF
>TRBV7-8|TRBJ1-1|few
CASSFLGTEAFF
>TRBV9|TRBJ2-5|-
CASSGNSGLLRETQYF
>TRBV27|TRBJ2-3|-
CAGSLSGLAWGDTQYF
>TRBV5-1|TRBJ2-7|-
CASSWDRPWDEQYF
>TRBV28|TRBJ2-5|many
CASSLNGETQYF
>TRBV7-2|TRBJ2-1|-
CASSSNRGEETQFF
>TRBV29-1|TRBJ2-1|-
CTSTWLTDEQFF
>TRBV20-1|TRBJ1-1|-
CSATNRGWTEAFF
>TRBV18|TRBJ2-5|few
CASSPPGLAGQETQYF
>TRBV10-3|TRBJ2-5|-
CAIRHEGGSNEQYF
>TRBV14|-|-
CASSHLGLATEQYF
>TRBV20-1|TRBJ1-4|few
CSAELNQGVNEKLFF
>TRBV4-3|TRBJ1-2|-
CASSPPGAGLLGYTF
>TRBV29-1|TRBJ1-4|many
CSCVGGGHEKLFF
>TRBV20-1|TRBJ2-7|few
CSARDRTYEQYF
>TRBV28|TRBJ1-6|-
CASREYSYNSPLHF
>TRBV20-1|TRBJ2-7|-
CSAFEGGTYEQYF
>TRBV12-3/TRBV12-4|TRBJ2-7|once
CASSLTSGYYDEQYF
>TRBV3-1|TRBJ2-6|-
CASSPGLSGANVLTF
>TRBV7-8|TRBJ2-3|-
CASSLRWLAGSTDTQYF
>TRBV12-3/TRBV12-4|TRBJ2-5|-
CASSWTSSETQYF
>TRBV13|TRBJ2-6|many
CASSPGTSGSGANVLTF
>TRBV7-2|TRBJ2-3|many
CASSLGPSYTQYF
>TRBV3-1|TRBJ1-5|-
CASSQGIGVGYQPQHF
>TRBV7-9|TRBJ2-1|many
CASSLGQGYNEQFF
>TRBV20-1|TRBJ2-3|-
CSAPFTDTQYF
>TRBV11-2|-|-
CASSLAGSDEQYF
>TRBV9|-|-
CASSFTSGLAGNEQYF
>TRBV7-8|TRBJ2-3|few
CASSLGGRGTADTQYF
>TRBV2|TRBJ2-3|-
CASSEGAYTDTRYF
>TRBV20-1|TRBJ2-3|-
CSASSQPADTQYF
>TRBV7-2|TRBJ2-5|many
CASSLALIRETSHETQYF
>TRBV9|TRBJ2-5|once
CASSIARLGGGEQYF
>TRBV4-3|TRBJ2-4|-
CASSRSTAGVAKNIQYF
>TRBV4-2|TRBJ2-7|many
CASSLERGSDEQYF
>TRBV4-2|TRBJ2-5|many
CASSQERRETQYF
>TRBV10-3|TRBJ2-3|-
CAISEPWTSTDTQYF
>TRBV29-1|TRBJ2-3|many
CSVMTSNTQYF
>TRBV7-9|-|-
CASSLVLQYNEQYF